One sample yielded the 30 T cell receptor beta chains listed below, sequenced in a study of cytomegalovirus exposure and HLA in healthy donors. PCR involved 60 Vbeta and 13 Jbeta primers. The table came from immunoSEQ multiplex PCR; TCRdb's copy has only in-frame clones and leaves some out. The table lists around 140,000 clones, with about 1.6% in the top ten. The sample taken for sequencing was PBMCs. These TCRs come from a woman aged 40 to 50 in good health and CMV-seronegative.

The rearrangement uses TRBV6-5 and TRBJ1-2; D is ambiguous. Germline V gene lookup returns CDR1 MNHEY and CDR2 SVGAGI. The CDR3 spans 14 residues. V was cut by 0 bases and J by 4 bases, with 9 bases left in between. CDR3 DNA: TGTGCCAGCAGTTACTCTCGGCGGTTCTATGGCTACACCTTC. This sequence encodes CASSYSRRFYGYTF.

V gene TRBV5-1 combines with J gene TRBJ2-7, with D possibly being TRBD1 (5 bases). The CDR3 is 12 amino acids. V lost 0 bases to trimming and J lost 6 bases, with 7 bases between them. The germline V gene encodes CDR1 SGHRS and CDR2 YFSETQ. For the CDR3, the DNA is TGCGCCAGCAGCTTGGAAGGGGCCGAGCAGTACGTC. Translation gives CASSLEGAEQYV.

The V gene is TRBV4-2, the J gene TRBJ2-3; D not certain. The CDR3 loop spans 15 amino acids. Germline V gives CDR1 LGHNA, CDR2 YNFKEQ. Between the trimmed V and J ends, which lost 0 bases and 2 bases, there was a span of 9 bases. The CDR3 spells CASSQDQRLTDTQYF. The CDR3 nucleotides read TGTGCCAGCAGCCAAGACCAGAGGCTCACAGATACGCAGTATTTT.

The chain links TRBV28 to TRBJ1-3, with a tentative D call TRBD1 (6 bases). Germline CDR1 MDHEN, CDR2 SYDVKM. This CDR3 contains 15 residues. V was trimmed by 6 bases and J by 0 bases, leaving 12 bases between them. In DNA form, the CDR3 reads TGTGCCAGCAGGTTCACAGGGAACTCTGGAAACACCATATATTTT. Its translation: CASRFTGNSGNTIYF.

The V call is TRBV28, the J call TRBJ2-3, with 9 bases matching TRBD1. This CDR3 spans 17 amino acids. Germline assignment: CDR1 MDHEN and CDR2 SYDVKM. V shed 5 bases, J shed 4 bases, and the junction held 13 bases outside the gene matches. As DNA, the CDR3 is TGTGCCAGCAGTCCCCGGGTAGGGACAGGGATAGCAGATACGCAGTATTTT. Protein product: CASSPRVGTGIADTQYF.

The genes are TRBV4-2 and TRBJ2-7; a weak D match, TRBD2 (6 bases). The CDR3 covers 14 residues. CDR1 LGHNA and CDR2 YNFKEQ come from the germline V gene. V was shortened by 1 base and J by 6 bases, with 13 bases between the two germline ends. Here the CDR3 reads CASSQVRGVGEQYF. For the CDR3, the DNA is TGTGCCAGCAGCCAAGTGCGGGGAGTCGGCGAGCAGTACTTC.

The chain joins TRBV4-3 to TRBJ2-3; D gene uncertain. V lost 0 bases, J lost 6 bases, and 4 bases lay in between. The CDR3 extends over 12 amino acids. CDR1 is LGHNA and CDR2 is YSLEER in the germline V gene. The CDR3 DNA is TGCGCCAGCAGCCAAGAGGGCGATACGCAGTATTTT. Protein sequence: CASSQEGDTQYF.

The V gene is TRBV4-2, the J gene TRBJ2-1, with 14 bases fitting TRBD2. The germline V gene has CDR1 LGHNA and CDR2 YNFKEQ. Trimming cost V 1 base and J 4 bases; bases outside gene matches: 3. This CDR3 is built from 17 residues. CDR3 loop: CASSQGLAGGPYNEQFF. The CDR3 bases are TGTGCCAGCAGCCAAGGACTAGCGGGGGGGCCGTACAATGAGCAGTTCTTC.

The chain combines TRBV5-1 with TRBJ1-6, with D possibly TRBD1 on 6 matching bases. V shed 0 bases and J shed 9 bases, with 10 bases lying between them. There are 14 residues in the CDR3. CDR1 and CDR2 (germline): SGHRS, YFSETQ. This chain's CDR3 is CASSLGQVFSPLHF. As DNA, the CDR3 is TGCGCCAGCAGCTTGGGACAGGTTTTTTCACCCCTCCACTTT.

This chain joins TRBV27 and TRBJ2-3; D not resolved. The CDR3 has 14 amino acids. Germline loops: CDR1 MNHEY, CDR2 SMNVEV (reference sequence). V gave up 6 bases and J gave up 2 bases, with 12 bases separating them. The CDR3 nucleotides are TGTGCCAGCAGCCTAAATAGTAACACAGATACGCAGTATTTT. Encoded protein: CASSLNSNTDTQYF.

The chain is built from TRBV5-1 and TRBJ1-6; TRBD1 might be the D (6 bases). The CDR3 has 14 amino acids. V was shortened by 1 base and J by 8 bases, with 10 bases between the two germline ends. Germline loops: CDR1 SGHRS, CDR2 YFSETQ. CDR3 in DNA: TGCGCCAGCAGCTTGAGCAGGGGAGATTCACCCCTCCACTTT. It translates to CASSLSRGDSPLHF.

The chain links TRBV7-8 to TRBJ1-1, with a possible D match to TRBD1 (5 bases). CDR1 and CDR2 from the germline V gene are SGHVS and FQNEAQ. This CDR3 spans 14 amino acids. With 5 bases removed from V and 4 bases from J, the gap between germline ends came to 14 bases. The CDR3 here is CASSGRRGFTEAFF. The CDR3 DNA sequence: TGTGCCAGCAGCGGACGACGGGGGTTCACTGAAGCTTTCTTT.

This chain joins TRBV29-1 and TRBJ1-2, with D possibly TRBD1 on 5 matching bases. CDR1 is SQVTM, CDR2 ANQGSEA, per germline. Trimming took 5 bases from V and 8 from J, leaving 21 bases between them. The CDR3 is 14 amino acids. CDR3 bases: TGCAGCGTTCAGGGTGACTCTGGGATCGGGGGCTACACCTTC. Protein: CSVQGDSGIGGYTF.

The chain uses TRBV6-1 and TRBJ2-4; weak D call: TRBD2 (6 bases). Per germline, CDR1 MNHNS and CDR2 SASEGT. The ends were cut back, 4 bases at V and 0 bases at J, with 10 bases in the middle. This CDR3 contains 15 residues. The CDR3: CASSGWEAAKNIQYF. The CDR3 nucleotides read TGTGCCAGCAGTGGGTGGGAGGCAGCCAAAAACATTCAGTACTTC.

The chain has TRBV5-1 and TRBJ2-5, with a tentative D call TRBD2 (5 bases). The V gene's germline CDR1 is SGHRS and CDR2 YFSETQ. CDR3 size: 15 residues. The V and J ends lost 0 bases and 2 bases respectively, with 11 bases between them. CDR3 sequence reads: CASSLEVGGQETQYF. CDR3 nucleotide sequence: TGCGCCAGCAGCTTGGAGGTCGGCGGGCAAGAGACCCAGTACTTC.

The V and J genes are TRBV7-6 and TRBJ2-3, with D maybe TRBD1 (5 bases). The V gene lost 5 bases and the J gene lost 0 bases, with 12 bases spanning the gap. Germline CDR1 is SGHVS and CDR2 is FNYEAQ. The CDR3 is made up of 15 amino acids. Here the CDR3 reads CASSPQQGSTDTQYF. CDR3 bases: TGTGCCAGCAGCCCCCAGCAGGGAAGCACAGATACGCAGTATTTT.

The chain links TRBV11-3 to TRBJ1-3; no clear D. The CDR3 consists of 15 residues. The V end was cut by 1 base, the J end by 0 bases, with 7 bases between. The germline gives CDR1 SGHNT, CDR2 YENEEA. CDR3 in amino acids: CASSLGPSSGNTIYF. The CDR3 DNA is TGTGCCAGCAGCTTAGGACCTAGCTCTGGAAACACCATATATTTT. Using reference TRBV11-3 and TRBJ1-3 for the parts outside the CDR3, the full variable domain is EAGVVQSPRYKIIEKKQPVAFWCNPISGHNTLYWYLQNLGQGPELLIRYENEEAVDDSQLPKDRFSAERLKGVDSTLKIQPAELGDSAVYLCASSLGPSSGNTIYFGEGSWLTVV.

The chain recombines TRBV7-6 with TRBJ1-3, with D unclear. Germline lookup yields CDR1 SGHVS and CDR2 FNYEAQ. Trimming cost V 1 base and J 0 bases, with 10 bases left between them. This CDR3 is 16 amino acids long. This CDR3 reads CASSLGQVSSGNTIYF. The CDR3 coding sequence is TGTGCCAGCAGCTTAGGGCAGGTTAGCTCTGGAAACACCATATATTTT.

The V and J genes are TRBV11-2 and TRBJ2-3; D is ambiguous. V gave up 4 bases and J gave up 2 bases, with 10 bases separating them. The CDR3 extends over 14 amino acids. Germline V gene data show CDR1 as SGHAT and CDR2 as FQNNGV. The chain's CDR3 is CASSSTPITDTQYF. CDR3 bases: TGTGCCAGCAGCTCGACTCCCATCACAGATACGCAGTATTTT. The variable domain in full, completed from reference TRBV11-2 and TRBJ2-3, reads EAGVAQSPRYKIIEKRQSVAFWCNPISGHATLYWYQQILGQGPKLLIQFQNNGVVDDSQLPKDRFSAERLKGVDSTLKIQPAKLEDSAVYLCASSSTPITDTQYFGPGTRLTVL.

V usage is TRBV5-1 and J usage is TRBJ2-2, with D maybe TRBD1 (6 bases). The CDR3 is 13 residues long. Germline-derived CDR1 and CDR2 are SGHRS and YFSETQ. V lost 4 bases and J 6 bases, leaving 10 bases between the germline ends. CDR3 amino acids: CASSAQGPGELFF. The CDR3 DNA sequence: TGCGCCAGCAGCGCACAGGGACCCGGGGAGCTGTTTTTT.

The chain is built from TRBV25-1 and TRBJ1-4; D unclear. The ends were cut back, 1 base at V and 8 bases at J, with 14 bases in the middle. The CDR3 has 15 residues. Looked up from germline, CDR1 is MGHDK and CDR2 is SYGVNS. The CDR3: CASSESRLPGEKLFF. CDR3 nucleotide sequence: TGTGCCAGCAGTGAATCGCGGCTTCCGGGAGAAAAACTGTTTTTT.

The V and J genes are TRBV7-6 and TRBJ2-1; a weak D match, TRBD1 (6 bases). Germline V lookup: CDR1 SGHVS, CDR2 FNYEAQ. The V and J ends lost 1 base and 7 bases respectively, with 11 bases between them. The CDR3 is 14 residues long. The CDR3 region is CASSLGGPGNEQFF. CDR3 in DNA: TGTGCCAGCAGCTTAGGGGGGCCGGGTAATGAGCAGTTCTTC.

V usage is TRBV7-9 and J usage is TRBJ2-3; 9 positions match TRBD2. Per germline, CDR1 SEHNR and CDR2 FQNEAQ (reference sequence). The CDR3 is 16 residues long. The ends lost 1 base at V and 4 bases at J; junction bases unmatched: 6. The CDR3 sequence is CASSLGGGGAADTQYF. CDR3 DNA: TGTGCCAGCAGCTTAGGTGGCGGGGGGGCCGCAGATACGCAGTATTTT.

As DNA, the CDR3 is TGTGCCAGCAGTTACTCGAGCCTTGCCTACGAGCAGTACTTC. This translates into CASSYSSLAYEQYF. V usage is TRBV6-6 and J usage is TRBJ2-7; D gene unclear. The V end was cut by 0 bases, the J end by 2 bases, with 8 bases between. There are 14 residues in the CDR3. Germline V lookup: CDR1 MNHNY, CDR2 SVGAGI (reference sequence).

This sequence joins TRBV15 and TRBJ1-2, with D tentatively TRBD1 (5 bases). The CDR3 has 14 amino acids. Germline CDR1 reads LNHNV; CDR2 reads YYDKDF (reference sequence). Trimming took off 5 bases at V and 4 bases at J, with 14 bases between the two ends. CDR3 residues: CATSVQETAYGYTF. In nucleotides, the CDR3 is TGTGCCACCAGCGTACAGGAGACAGCCTATGGCTACACCTTC.

V is TRBV25-1 and J is TRBJ2-5; 7 nucleotides agree with TRBD1. The length of the CDR3 is 14 residues. CDR1 is MGHDK, CDR2 SYGVNS, per germline. J was trimmed by 5 bases and V by 6 bases; bases with no gene match: 9. The CDR3 protein is CASSPTGRGETQYF. CDR3 DNA: TGTGCCAGCAGCCCTACAGGCAGGGGGGAGACCCAGTACTTC.

The V gene is TRBV9, the J gene TRBJ1-2; D is ambiguous. V dropped 0 bases and J dropped 4 bases, with 16 bases sitting between them. The germline CDR1 and CDR2 sequences are SGDLS and YYNGEE. The CDR3 is 16 residues long. CDR3 in amino acids: CASSVAGQIDTYGYTF. For the CDR3, the DNA is TGTGCCAGCAGCGTAGCTGGGCAGATTGATACCTATGGCTACACCTTC.

The rearrangement links TRBV7-8 to TRBJ1-5; no clear D. Germline CDR1 reads SGHVS; CDR2 reads FQNEAQ. The CDR3 loop spans 14 amino acids. Trimming pared 1 base from V and 5 bases from J, leaving 9 bases between. CDR3 nucleotides: TGTGCCAGCAGCTTAGATCAGATTGATCAGCCCCAGCATTTT. It specifies CASSLDQIDQPQHF.

The chain has TRBV4-3 and TRBJ2-2, with D perhaps TRBD2 (5 bases). The V gene's germline CDR1 is LGHNA and CDR2 YSLEER. Trimming left V 2 bases short and J 6 bases short, with 10 bases between. This CDR3 region has 14 residues. CDR3 DNA sequence: TGCGCCAGCAGCCAACGGGGAAGGGCCGGGGAGCTGTTTTTT. Translation gives CASSQRGRAGELFF.

The chain carries TRBV2 and TRBJ2-1, with 13 positions matching TRBD2. V dropped 6 bases and J dropped 5; count of bases not matched to a gene: 4. The CDR3 has 15 residues. The germline gives CDR1 SNHLY, CDR2 FYNNEI. CDR3 sequence reads: CASRELAGGDNEQFF. Written as DNA, the CDR3 is TGTGCCAGCAGGGAACTAGCGGGGGGGGACAATGAGCAGTTCTTC.